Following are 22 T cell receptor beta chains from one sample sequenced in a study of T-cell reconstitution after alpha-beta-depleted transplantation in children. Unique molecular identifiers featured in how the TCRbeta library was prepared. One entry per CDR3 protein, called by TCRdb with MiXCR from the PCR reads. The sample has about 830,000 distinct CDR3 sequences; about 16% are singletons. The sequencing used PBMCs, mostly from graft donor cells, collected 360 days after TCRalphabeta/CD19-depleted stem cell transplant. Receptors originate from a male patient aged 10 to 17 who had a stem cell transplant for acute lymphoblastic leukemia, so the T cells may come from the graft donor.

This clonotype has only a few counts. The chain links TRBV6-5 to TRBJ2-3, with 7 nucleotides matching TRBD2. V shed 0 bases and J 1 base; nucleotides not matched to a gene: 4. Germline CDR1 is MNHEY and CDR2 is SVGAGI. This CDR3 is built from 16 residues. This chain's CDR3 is CASSYSSGYRTDTQYF. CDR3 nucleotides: TGTGCCAGCAGTTACTCTAGCGGGTACCGCACAGATACGCAGTATTTT.

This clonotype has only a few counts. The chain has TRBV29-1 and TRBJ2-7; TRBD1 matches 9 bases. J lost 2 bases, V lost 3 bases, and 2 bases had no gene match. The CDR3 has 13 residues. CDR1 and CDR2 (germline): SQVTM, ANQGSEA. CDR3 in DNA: TGCAGCGTTGATACAGGGGGCCCCTACGAGCAGTACTTC. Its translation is CSVDTGGPYEQYF.

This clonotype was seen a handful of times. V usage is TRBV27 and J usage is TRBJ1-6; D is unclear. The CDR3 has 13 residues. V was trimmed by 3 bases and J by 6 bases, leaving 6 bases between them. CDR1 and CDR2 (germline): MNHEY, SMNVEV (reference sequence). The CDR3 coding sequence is TGTGCCAGCAGTTTCTACAGTAATTCACCCCTCCACTTT. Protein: CASSFYSNSPLHF.

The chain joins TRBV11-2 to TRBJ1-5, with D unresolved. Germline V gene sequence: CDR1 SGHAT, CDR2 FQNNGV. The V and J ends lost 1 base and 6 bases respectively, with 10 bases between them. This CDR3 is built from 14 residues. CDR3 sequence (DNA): TGTGCCAGCAGCTTAGTACCACTCCGTCAGCCCCAGCATTTT. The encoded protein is CASSLVPLRQPQHF. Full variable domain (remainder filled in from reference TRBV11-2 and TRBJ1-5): EAGVAQSPRYKIIEKRQSVAFWCNPISGHATLYWYQQILGQGPKLLIQFQNNGVVDDSQLPKDRFSAERLKGVDSTLKIQPAKLEDSAVYLCASSLVPLRQPQHFGDGTRLSIL.

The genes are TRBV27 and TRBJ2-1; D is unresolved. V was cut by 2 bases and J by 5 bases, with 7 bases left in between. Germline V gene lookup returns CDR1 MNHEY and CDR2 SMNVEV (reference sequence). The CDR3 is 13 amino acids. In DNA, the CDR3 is TGTGCCAGCAGTTTAATCCGTAACAATGAGCAGTTCTTC. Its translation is CASSLIRNNEQFF.

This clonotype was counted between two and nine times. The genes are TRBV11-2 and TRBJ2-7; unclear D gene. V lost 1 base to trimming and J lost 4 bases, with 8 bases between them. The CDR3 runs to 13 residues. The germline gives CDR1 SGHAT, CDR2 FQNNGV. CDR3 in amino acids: CASSLVPPYEQYF. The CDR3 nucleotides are TGTGCCAGCAGCTTAGTTCCCCCTTACGAGCAGTACTTC.

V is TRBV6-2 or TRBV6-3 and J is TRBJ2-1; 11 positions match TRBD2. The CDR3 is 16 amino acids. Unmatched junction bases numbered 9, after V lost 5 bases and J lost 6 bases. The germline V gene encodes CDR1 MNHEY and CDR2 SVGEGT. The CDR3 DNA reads TGTGCCAGCAGTCCACGGCGACTAGCGGGATCCAATGAGCAGTTCTTC. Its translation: CASSPRRLAGSNEQFF.

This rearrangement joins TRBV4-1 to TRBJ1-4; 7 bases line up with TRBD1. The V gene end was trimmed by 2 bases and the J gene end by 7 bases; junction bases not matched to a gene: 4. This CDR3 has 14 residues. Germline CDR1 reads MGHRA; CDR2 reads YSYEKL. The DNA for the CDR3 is TGCGCCAGCAGCCAAACCGGGACAGCTGAAAAACTGTTTTTT. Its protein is CASSQTGTAEKLFF.

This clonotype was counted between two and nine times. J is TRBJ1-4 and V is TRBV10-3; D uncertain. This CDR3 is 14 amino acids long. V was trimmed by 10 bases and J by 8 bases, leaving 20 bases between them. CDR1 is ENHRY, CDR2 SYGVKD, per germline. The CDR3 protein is CATGDRHLEEKLFF. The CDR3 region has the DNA TGTGCCACCGGAGACCGGCACTTAGAGGAAAAACTGTTTTTT.

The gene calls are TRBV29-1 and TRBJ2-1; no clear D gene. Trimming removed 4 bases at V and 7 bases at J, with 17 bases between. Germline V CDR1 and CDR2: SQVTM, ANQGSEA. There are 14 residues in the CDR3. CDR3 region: CSVGWPPLVNEQFF. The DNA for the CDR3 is TGCAGCGTTGGTTGGCCCCCCCTAGTGAATGAGCAGTTCTTC.

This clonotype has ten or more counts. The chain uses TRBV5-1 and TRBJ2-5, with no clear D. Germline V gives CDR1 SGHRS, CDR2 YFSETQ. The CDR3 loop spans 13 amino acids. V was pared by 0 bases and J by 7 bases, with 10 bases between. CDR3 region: CASSLVAEATQYF. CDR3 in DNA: TGCGCCAGCAGCTTGGTGGCTGAAGCGACCCAGTACTTC.

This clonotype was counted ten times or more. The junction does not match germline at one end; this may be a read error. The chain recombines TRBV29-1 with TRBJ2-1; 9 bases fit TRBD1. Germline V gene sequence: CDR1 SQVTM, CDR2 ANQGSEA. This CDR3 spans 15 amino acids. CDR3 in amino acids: CSVPGTGISFNEQFF. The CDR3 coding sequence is TGCAGCGTCCCTGGGACAGGGATATCCTTCAATGAGCAGTTCTTC.

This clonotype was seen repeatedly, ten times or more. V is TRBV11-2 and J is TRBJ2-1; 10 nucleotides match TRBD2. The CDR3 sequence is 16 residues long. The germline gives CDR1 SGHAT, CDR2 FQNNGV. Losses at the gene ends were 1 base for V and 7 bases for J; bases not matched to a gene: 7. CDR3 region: CASSLGRSGRWNEQFF. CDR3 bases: TGTGCCAGCAGCTTAGGTCGTAGCGGGAGGTGGAATGAGCAGTTCTTC.

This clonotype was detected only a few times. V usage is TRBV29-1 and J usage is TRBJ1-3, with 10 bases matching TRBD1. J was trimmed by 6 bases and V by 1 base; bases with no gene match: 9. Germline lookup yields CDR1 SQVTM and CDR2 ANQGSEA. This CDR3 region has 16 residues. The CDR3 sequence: CSVEVPPGTGENTIYF. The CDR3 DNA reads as TGCAGCGTTGAAGTCCCACCGGGGACAGGGGAAAACACCATATATTTT.

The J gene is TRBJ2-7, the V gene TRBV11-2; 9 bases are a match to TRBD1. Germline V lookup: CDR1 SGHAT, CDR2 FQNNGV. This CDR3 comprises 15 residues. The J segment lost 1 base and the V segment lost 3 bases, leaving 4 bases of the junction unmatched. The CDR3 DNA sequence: TGTGCCAGCAGCTTTGGGACAGGGAAGTCCTACGAGCAGTACTTC. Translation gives CASSFGTGKSYEQYF.

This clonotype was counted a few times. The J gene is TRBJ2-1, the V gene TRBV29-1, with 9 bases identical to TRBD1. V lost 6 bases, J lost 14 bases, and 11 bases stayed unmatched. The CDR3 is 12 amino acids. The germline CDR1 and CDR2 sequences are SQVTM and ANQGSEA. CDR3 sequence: CSVRGSGTGKFF. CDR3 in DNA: TGCAGCGTCAGAGGCTCCGGGACAGGGAAGTTCTTC.

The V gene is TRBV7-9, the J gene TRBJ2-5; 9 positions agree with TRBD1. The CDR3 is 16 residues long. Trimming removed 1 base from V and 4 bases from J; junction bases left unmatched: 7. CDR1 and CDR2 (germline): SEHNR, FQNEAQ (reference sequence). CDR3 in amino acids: CASSLGGQGWAETQYF. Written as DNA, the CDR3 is TGTGCCAGCAGCTTAGGGGGACAGGGCTGGGCAGAGACCCAGTACTTC.

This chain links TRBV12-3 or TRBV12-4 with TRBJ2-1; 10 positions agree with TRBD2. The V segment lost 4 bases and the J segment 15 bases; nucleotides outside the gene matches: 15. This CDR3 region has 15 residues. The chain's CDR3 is CASSSTQPTSGSVFF. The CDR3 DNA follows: TGTGCCAGCAGTTCAACCCAACCGACTAGCGGGTCCGTGTTCTTC.

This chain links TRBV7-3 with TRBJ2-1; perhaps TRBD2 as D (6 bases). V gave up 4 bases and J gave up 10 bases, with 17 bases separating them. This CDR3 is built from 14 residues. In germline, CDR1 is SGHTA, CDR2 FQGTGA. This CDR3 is CASSSTGGSSEQFF. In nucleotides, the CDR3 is TGTGCCAGCAGCTCCACTGGGGGGAGTTCCGAGCAGTTCTTC.

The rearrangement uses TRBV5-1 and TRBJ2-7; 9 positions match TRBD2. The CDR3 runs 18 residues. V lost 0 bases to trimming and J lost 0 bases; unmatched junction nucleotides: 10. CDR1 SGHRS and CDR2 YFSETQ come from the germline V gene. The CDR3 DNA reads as TGCGCCAGCAGCTTGGTTCTAGCGGGATCCGTAAGCTCCTACGAGCAGTACTTC. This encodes CASSLVLAGSVSSYEQYF.

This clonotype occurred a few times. CDR3 protein: CASSFTGQVYEQYF. The CDR3 bases are TGTGCCAGCAGCTTCACGGGACAGGTCTACGAGCAGTACTTC. The chain links TRBV7-9 to TRBJ2-7; 8 nucleotides line up with TRBD1. Germline V gene sequence: CDR1 SEHNR, CDR2 FQNEAQ (reference sequence). V was pared by 3 bases and J by 3 bases, with 4 bases of the junction left unmatched. CDR3 length equals 14 residues.

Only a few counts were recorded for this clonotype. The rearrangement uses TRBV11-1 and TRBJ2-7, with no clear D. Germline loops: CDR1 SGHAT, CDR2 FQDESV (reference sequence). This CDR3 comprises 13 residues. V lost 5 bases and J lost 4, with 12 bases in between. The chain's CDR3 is CASSAVKNYEQYF. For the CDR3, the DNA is TGTGCCAGCAGCGCTGTTAAAAATTACGAGCAGTACTTC.